This T cell receptor beta chain was captured in a study of blood T cells in healthy people across ages. Peripheral blood was drawn, approximately 10 milliliters per donor. The CDR3 consists of 14 residues. CDR1 is MNHEY, CDR2 SVGEGT, per germline. Trimming removed 2 bases from V and 7 bases from J, with 15 bases in between. Study-level points and caveats: With age, beta diversity per million T cells declined roughly linearly, significantly by approximately 40.

In this sample, this clonotype turned up a few times. Its antigen remains unknown. It was with a sample-barcoded 5' primer and a J-beta primer mix that a second PCR of about 6 to 12 cycles was run. Via MiXCR, TCRdb re-called the 5' RACE reads, giving one row per CDR3 protein. The table has roughly 860,000 distinct CDR3 sequences, around two thirds seen once. The sequence was collected from a man under 40 in good health. Sequencing was carried out using blood. The rearrangement joins TRBV6-2 or TRBV6-3 to TRBJ2-7, with TRBD2 as a possible D gene (5 bases). The CDR3 region is CASSYGLAYNEQYF. The CDR3 DNA sequence: TGTGCCAGCAGTTACGGGCTAGCCTACAATGAGCAGTACTTC.